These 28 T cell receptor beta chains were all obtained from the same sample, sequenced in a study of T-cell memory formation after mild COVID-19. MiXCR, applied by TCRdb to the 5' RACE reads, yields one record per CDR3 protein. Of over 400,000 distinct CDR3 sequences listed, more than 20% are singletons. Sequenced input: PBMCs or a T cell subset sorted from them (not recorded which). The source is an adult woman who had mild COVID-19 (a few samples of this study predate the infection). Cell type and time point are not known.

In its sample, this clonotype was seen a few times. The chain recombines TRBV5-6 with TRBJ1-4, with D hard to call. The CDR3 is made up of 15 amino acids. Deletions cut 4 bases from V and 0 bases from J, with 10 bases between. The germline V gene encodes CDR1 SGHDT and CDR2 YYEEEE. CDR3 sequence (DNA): TGTGCCAGCAGCGGGATCGGTGCAACTAATGAAAAACTGTTTTTT. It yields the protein CASSGIGATNEKLFF.

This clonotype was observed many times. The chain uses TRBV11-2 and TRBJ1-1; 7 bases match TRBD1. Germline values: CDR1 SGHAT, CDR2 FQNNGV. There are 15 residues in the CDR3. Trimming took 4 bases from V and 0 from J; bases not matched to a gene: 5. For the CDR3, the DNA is TGTGCCAGCAGCTCTCCGACAGGGTTGAACACTGAAGCTTTCTTT. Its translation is CASSSPTGLNTEAFF.

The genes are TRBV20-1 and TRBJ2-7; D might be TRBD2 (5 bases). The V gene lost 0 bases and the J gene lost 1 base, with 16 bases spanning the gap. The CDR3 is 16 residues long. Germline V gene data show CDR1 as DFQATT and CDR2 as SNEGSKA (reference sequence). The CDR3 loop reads CSARDNGIPGSYEQYF. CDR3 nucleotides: TGCAGTGCTAGAGATAACGGGATCCCGGGGTCCTACGAGCAGTACTTC.

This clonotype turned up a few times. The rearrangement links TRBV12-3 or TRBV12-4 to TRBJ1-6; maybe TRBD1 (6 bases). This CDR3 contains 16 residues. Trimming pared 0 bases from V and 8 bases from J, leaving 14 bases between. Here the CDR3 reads CASSLAGARADSPLHF. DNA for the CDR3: TGTGCCAGCAGTTTAGCGGGGGCGCGGGCAGATTCACCCCTCCACTTT.

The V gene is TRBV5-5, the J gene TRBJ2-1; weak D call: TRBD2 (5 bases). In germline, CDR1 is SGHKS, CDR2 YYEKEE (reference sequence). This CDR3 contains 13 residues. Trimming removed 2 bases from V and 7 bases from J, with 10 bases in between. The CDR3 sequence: CASSLQRRNEQFF. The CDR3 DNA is TGTGCCAGCAGCTTACAGCGGAGGAATGAGCAGTTCTTC. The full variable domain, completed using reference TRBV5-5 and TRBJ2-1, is DAGVTQSPTHLIKTRGQQVTLRCSPISGHKSVSWYQQVLGQGPQFIFQYYEKEERGRGNFPDRFSARQFPNYSSELNVNALLLGDSALYLCASSLQRRNEQFFGPGTRLTVL.

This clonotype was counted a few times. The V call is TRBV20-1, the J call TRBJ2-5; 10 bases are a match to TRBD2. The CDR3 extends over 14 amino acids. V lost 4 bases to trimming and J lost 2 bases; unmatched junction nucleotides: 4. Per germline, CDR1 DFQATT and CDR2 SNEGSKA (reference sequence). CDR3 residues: CSATLAGVQETQYF. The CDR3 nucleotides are TGCAGTGCTACCCTAGCGGGGGTACAAGAGACCCAGTACTTC.

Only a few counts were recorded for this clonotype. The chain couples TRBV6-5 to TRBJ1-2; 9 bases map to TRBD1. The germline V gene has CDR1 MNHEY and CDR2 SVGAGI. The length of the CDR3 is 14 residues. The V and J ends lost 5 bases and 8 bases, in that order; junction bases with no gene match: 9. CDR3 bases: TGTGCCAGCAGTCCGGGACAGGGAGTTATGGGCTACACCTTC. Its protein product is CASSPGQGVMGYTF.

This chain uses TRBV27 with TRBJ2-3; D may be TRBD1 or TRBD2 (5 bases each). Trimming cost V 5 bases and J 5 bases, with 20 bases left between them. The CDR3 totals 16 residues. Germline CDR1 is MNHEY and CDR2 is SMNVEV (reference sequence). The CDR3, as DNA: TGTGCCAGCAGTCCCCAGGGCGGCCTCGGAGGAGATACGCAGTATTTT. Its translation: CASSPQGGLGGDTQYF.

Here the CDR3 DNA reads TGTGCCAGCAGCCAACTACCCGGGACTAGGAACACCGGGGAGCTGTTTTTT. Amino acids: CASSQLPGTRNTGELFF. The rearrangement joins TRBV3-1 to TRBJ2-2; 8 bases agree with TRBD2. Germline-derived CDR1 and CDR2 are LGHDT and YNNKEL (reference sequence). The J segment lost 1 base and the V segment lost 2 bases, leaving 6 bases of the junction unmatched. The CDR3 has 17 amino acids.

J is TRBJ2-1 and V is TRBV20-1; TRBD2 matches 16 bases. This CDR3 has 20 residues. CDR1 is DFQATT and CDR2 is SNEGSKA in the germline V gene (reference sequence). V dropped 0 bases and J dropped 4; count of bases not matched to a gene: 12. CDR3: CSARDPAGTSGRGPYNEQFF. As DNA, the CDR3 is TGCAGTGCTAGAGACCCGGCCGGGACTAGCGGGAGGGGGCCATACAATGAGCAGTTCTTC.

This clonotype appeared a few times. The CDR3 sequence is CASSYVPGLAGVEQFF. The CDR3, as DNA: TGTGCCAGCAGCTACGTTCCGGGACTAGCGGGAGTAGAGCAGTTCTTC. V and J are TRBV7-9 and TRBJ2-1; 14 positions match TRBD2. Germline values: CDR1 SEHNR, CDR2 FQNEAQ (reference sequence). The V segment lost 4 bases and the J segment 10 bases; nucleotides outside the gene matches: 9. This CDR3 is 16 amino acids long.

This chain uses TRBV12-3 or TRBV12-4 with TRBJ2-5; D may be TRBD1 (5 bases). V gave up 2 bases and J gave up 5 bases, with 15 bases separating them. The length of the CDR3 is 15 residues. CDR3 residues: CASSLRGMGRETQYF. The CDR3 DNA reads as TGTGCCAGCAGTTTAAGGGGAATGGGAAGGGAGACCCAGTACTTC.

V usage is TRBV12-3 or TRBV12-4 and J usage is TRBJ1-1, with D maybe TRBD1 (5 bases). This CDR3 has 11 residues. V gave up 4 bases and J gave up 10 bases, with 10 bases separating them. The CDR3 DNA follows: TGTGCCAGCAGTTCCTTTGGGGGAGCTTTCTTT. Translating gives CASSSFGGAFF.

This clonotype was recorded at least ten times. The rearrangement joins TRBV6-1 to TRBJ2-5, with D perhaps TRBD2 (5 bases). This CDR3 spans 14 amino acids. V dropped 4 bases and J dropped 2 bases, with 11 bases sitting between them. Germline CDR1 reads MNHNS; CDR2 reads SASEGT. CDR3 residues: CASSASTGQETQYF. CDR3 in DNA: TGTGCCAGCAGTGCCTCGACGGGACAAGAGACCCAGTACTTC.

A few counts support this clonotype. CDR3 sequence reads: CATRESSYNEQFF. The CDR3 DNA follows: TGTGCCACTAGGGAGAGCTCCTACAATGAGCAGTTCTTC. The gene calls are TRBV25-1 and TRBJ2-1, with a tentative D call TRBD2 (5 bases). CDR3 length equals 13 residues. V lost 10 bases to trimming and J lost 0 bases, with 10 bases between them. Germline-derived CDR1 and CDR2 are MGHDK and SYGVNS.

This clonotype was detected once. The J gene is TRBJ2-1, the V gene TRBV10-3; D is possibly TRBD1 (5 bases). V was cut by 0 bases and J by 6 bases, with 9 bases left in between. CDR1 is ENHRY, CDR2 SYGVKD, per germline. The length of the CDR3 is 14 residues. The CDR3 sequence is CAISESGVINEQFF. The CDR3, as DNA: TGTGCCATCAGTGAGTCAGGGGTTATCAATGAGCAGTTCTTC.

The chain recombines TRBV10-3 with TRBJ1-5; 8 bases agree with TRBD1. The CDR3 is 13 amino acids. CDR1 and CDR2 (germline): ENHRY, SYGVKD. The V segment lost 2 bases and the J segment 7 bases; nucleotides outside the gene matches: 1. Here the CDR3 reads CAISEDRGQPQHF. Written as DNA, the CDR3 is TGTGCCATCAGTGAGGACAGGGGACAGCCCCAGCATTTT.

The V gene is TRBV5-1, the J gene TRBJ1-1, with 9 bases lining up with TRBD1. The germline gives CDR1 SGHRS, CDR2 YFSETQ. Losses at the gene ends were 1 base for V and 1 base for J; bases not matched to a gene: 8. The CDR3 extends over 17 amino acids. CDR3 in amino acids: CASSLTGTGLENTEAFF. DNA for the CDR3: TGCGCCAGCAGCTTGACCGGGACAGGGCTAGAGAACACTGAAGCTTTCTTT.

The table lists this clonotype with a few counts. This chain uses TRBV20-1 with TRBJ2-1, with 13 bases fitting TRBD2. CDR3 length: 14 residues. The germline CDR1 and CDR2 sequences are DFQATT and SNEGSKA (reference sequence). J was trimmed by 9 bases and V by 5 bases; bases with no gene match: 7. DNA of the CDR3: TGCAGTGCTGCAACTAGCGGGAGGGCCGGTGAGCAGTTCTTC. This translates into CSAATSGRAGEQFF.

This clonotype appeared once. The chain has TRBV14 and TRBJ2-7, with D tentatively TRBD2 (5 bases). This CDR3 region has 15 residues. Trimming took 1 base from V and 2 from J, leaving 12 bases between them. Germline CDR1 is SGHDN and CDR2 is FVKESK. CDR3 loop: CASSQVRGFTYEQYF. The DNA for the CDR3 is TGTGCCAGCAGCCAAGTCCGAGGGTTCACCTACGAGCAGTACTTC.

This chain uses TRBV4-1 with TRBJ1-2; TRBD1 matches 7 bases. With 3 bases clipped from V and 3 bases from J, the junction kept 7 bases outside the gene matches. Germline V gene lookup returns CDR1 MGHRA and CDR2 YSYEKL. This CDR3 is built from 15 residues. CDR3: CASSQGQLQYYGYTF. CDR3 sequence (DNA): TGCGCCAGCAGCCAGGGACAGTTGCAATACTATGGCTACACCTTC.

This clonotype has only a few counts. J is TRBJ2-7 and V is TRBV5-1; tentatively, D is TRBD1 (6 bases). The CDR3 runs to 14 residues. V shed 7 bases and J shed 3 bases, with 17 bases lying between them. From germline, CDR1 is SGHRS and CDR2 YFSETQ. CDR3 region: CASGRDTSNYEQYF. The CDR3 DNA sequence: TGCGCCAGCGGCCGGGACACCTCCAACTACGAGCAGTACTTC.

CDR3 in DNA: TGTGCCGGCCATTGGTGGGGTTCCTACAATGAGCAGTTCTTC. It codes for CAGHWWGSYNEQFF. The chain employs TRBV5-6 and TRBJ2-1; D remains ambiguous. CDR3 length: 14 residues. V lost 10 bases, J lost 1 base, and 15 bases lay in between. Germline V gene sequence: CDR1 SGHDT, CDR2 YYEEEE.

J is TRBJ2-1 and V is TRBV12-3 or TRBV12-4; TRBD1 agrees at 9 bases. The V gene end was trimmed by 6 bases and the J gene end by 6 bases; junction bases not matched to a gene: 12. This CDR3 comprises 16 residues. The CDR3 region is CASSSQGQGAGNEQFF. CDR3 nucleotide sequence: TGTGCCAGCAGCTCCCAGGGACAGGGAGCCGGCAATGAGCAGTTCTTC.

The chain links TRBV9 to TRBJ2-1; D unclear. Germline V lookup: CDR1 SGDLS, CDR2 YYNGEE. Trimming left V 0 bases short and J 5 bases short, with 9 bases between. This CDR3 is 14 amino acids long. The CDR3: CASSVGPGNNEQFF. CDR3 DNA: TGTGCCAGCAGCGTAGGCCCAGGCAACAATGAGCAGTTCTTC.

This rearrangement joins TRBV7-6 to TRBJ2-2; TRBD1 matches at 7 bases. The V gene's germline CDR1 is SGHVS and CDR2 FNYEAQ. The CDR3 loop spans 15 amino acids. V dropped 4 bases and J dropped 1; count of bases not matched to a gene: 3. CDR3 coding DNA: TGTGCCAGCAGCTCGGGACAGATGAACACCGGGGAGCTGTTTTTT. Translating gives CASSSGQMNTGELFF.

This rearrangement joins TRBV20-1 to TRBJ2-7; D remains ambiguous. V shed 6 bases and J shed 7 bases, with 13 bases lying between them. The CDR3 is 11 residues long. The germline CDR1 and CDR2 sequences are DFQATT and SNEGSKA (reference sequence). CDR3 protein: CSAHPGKEQYF. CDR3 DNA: TGCAGTGCCCATCCTGGGAAGGAGCAGTACTTC.

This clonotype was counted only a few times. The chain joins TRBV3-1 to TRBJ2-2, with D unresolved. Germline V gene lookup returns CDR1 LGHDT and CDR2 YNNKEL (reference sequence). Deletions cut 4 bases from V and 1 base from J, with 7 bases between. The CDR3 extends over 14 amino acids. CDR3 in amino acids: CASSPRRNTGELFF. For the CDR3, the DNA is TGTGCCAGCAGCCCCCGACGGAACACCGGGGAGCTGTTTTTT. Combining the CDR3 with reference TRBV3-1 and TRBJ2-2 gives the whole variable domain DTAVSQTPKYLVTQMGNDKSIKCEQNLGHDTMYWYKQDSKKFLKIMFSYNNKELIINETVPNRFSPKSPDKAHLNLHINSLELGDSAVYFCASSPRRNTGELFFGEGSRLTVL.